Reported below is one TCR beta chain. The antigen it recognizes is unknown. Per-base quality was not reported, and no clone a single base away is much larger than it. The data were obtained in a study of cytomegalovirus exposure and HLA in healthy donors (dated by TCRdb to about 2017). Regarding the study in general: An earlier analysis of 587 of the donors reported 250 to 300 Gb of sequence data and roughly 120 million unique TCR beta sequences obtained from approximately 180 million T cells. Of the roughly 400 genotyped donors, roughly 85% fell in the genetic ancestry cluster associated with self-reported Caucasian donors. Rather than using new phenotypic data, the later analysis identified candidate immune exposures from TCR beta sequences and from how often those sequences occurred across donors. A later genetic analysis used genome-wide SNP genotypes for about 60% of the 666 donors, treating that subset as a discovery cohort. Using immunosequencing, the study profiled T cell repertoires from approximately 700 subjects and related those repertoires to cytomegalovirus serostatus. The aim of the study was to test whether cataloging public T cell receptors could identify signatures of past pathogen exposure. To predict cytomegalovirus infection status, the study brought together high-throughput TCR immunosequencing, statistical association of individual TCRs with disease status, and machine learning. Roughly 5 DR-DQ haplotypes were treated as single units for association and clustering because of strong linkage in the cohort. HLA typing covered class I and class II loci at four-digit resolution. Along with the roughly 610-subject first cohort, a separate validation cohort of over a hundred different subjects was used. Donor age, sex, ethnicity and CMV serostatus were collected together with the repertoire data. In a later analysis, previously published TCR beta repertoires from roughly 710 donors were re-analyzed and high-resolution HLA genotyping was added so that TCR occurrence patterns could be studied. All discovery cohort repertoires had been generated using a single sequencing platform. Among about 370 genotyped donors of the cohort, an average of around 250,000 unique TCR beta nucleotide sequences was sequenced per donor, of which about 18% were non-productive. The number of typed donors differed by locus: about 620-630 for A, B, C, DRB1 and DQB1; some 500 for DQA1; around 610 for DPA1; and 400 to 480 for DPB1. An earlier analysis of several hundred of the donors applied high-throughput TCR beta sequencing to assess whether each TCR beta V gene segment acted as functional or pseudogenic. Approximately 310 gigabases of sequencing data and tens of millions of unique TCR sequences made up an early release that covered nearly 650 HLA-typed donors. What the research found in general, with its limitations: This cohort had only TCR beta chains sequenced, and the lack of alpha or paired-chain data limited which features could be detected. The only immune exposure information available for the cohort was CMV serostatus. In a later analysis, HLA-associated TCR beta chains were found to be more clonally expanded and to have lower generation probabilities than equally common non-associated chains. In an earlier analysis of over 550 of the donors, most TCR beta V segments were observed in productive rearrangements about 87% or about 30% of the time, broadly matching IMGT annotations. In both the original and validation cohorts, the classifier was reported to diagnose cytomegalovirus status with high specificity and sensitivity. The authors suggested that the approach could potentially be extended to other disease states and immunological phenotypes. According to a later genetic analysis, donors in an Asian-associated ancestry cluster had fewer N-insertions in productive TCRs than the roughly 700-donor mean. Correlated functional status among segregating V segments might be attributable to linkage disequilibrium, but an unknown experimental factor could not be ruled out. A further reported finding was that TCR beta sequences accurately predicted the HLA-A and HLA-B alleles for most subjects in the first cohort. The sequencing pipeline was judged likely to have produced a cluster of highly shared sequence variants as a technical artifact. A later genetic analysis associated a missense DCLRE1C variant with V-gene and J-gene trimming of TCR beta chains, and an independent cohort replicated the association. Sequencing depth was assumed to be roughly uniform across donors in the presence/absence analyses, though that assumption may not hold. The study listed 150 to 200 TCR beta chains as associated with cytomegalovirus. Most TCR sequences were seen in very few donors, while some public TCRs were found in many individuals. In a later analysis, the rate of TCR association differed among HLA loci, with DRB1 alleles having the most associated TCRs and HLA-C alleles having the fewest. In a later analysis, 15,000 to 20,000 TCR beta sequences were associated with specific HLA alleles at a false discovery rate of 0.05. Because counts were too low, roughly 16 rarely observed V segments, including chromosome 9 orphons, were excluded from the earlier analysis of a few hundred of the donors. According to a later analysis, parvovirus B19, influenza, CMV and Epstein-Barr virus appeared linked to several top co-occurrence clusters. Some IMGT-functional V segments, including TRBV6-2 and TRBV6-3, could not be distinguished by the 87-base-pair reads and were therefore excluded. A later analysis found that most CMV-associated TCR beta chains appeared HLA-restricted, with HLA associations seemingly driven largely by CMV exposure. Three of the identified cytomegalovirus-associated TCR beta chains were confirmed in vitro to be specific for cytomegalovirus antigens. Because HLA typing was missing for some donors at each locus, association tests included only the typed subset. Strong co-occurrence of HLA alleles, especially DR and DQ, made assigning TCR associations to individual alleles difficult.

V is cut back by 4 bases and J by 2 bases, with 7 bases in the junction unmatched. CDR1 and CDR2 (MNHNS, SASEGT) derive from the germline V gene. CDR3 length: 15 amino acids, cysteine to phenylalanine. Of all the DNA, just the CDR3 is kept, 45 bases in frame from base 1. The cohort was made up of around 720 healthy bone marrow donors. At the time of sampling, every cohort member was nominally healthy, though immune exposures that went unrecorded were likely present. The donor was CMV seropositive and belonged to the group of more than 250 seropositive cohort members. Every donor gave a peripheral blood sample, and the peripheral blood mononuclear cells from that sample were used for TCR beta sequencing. The Qiagen DNeasy Blood Extraction Kit was used to extract genomic DNA from the blood cell samples. The library was built by means of the immunoSEQ multiplex PCR assay. A mixture of 60 forward primers for TCR Vbeta segments and 13 reverse primers for TCR Jbeta segments was used in the multiplex PCR. A multiplex PCR assay on genomic DNA amplified the CDR3 region of rearranged TCR beta genes. The Illumina HiSeq System was used to sequence the amplified TCR beta libraries as 87-base-pair reads. The authors processed their data as follows. In a later analysis, some 80 million unique TCR beta chains were counted across the 690 or so repertoires, and roughly 11 million of these chains were shared by at least two donors. Raw reads were error-corrected and collapsed into unique sequences with a nearest-neighbor algorithm that merged closely related sequences to remove PCR and sequencing errors. To assign V, D and J gene segments, CDR3 sequences were aligned to IMGT reference sequences. For a sequence to be retained, at least a six-nucleotide match to both a V gene segment and a J gene segment was required. Rearrangements were called productive when the CDR3 lacked stop codons and stayed in frame with V and J; all others were non-productive. CDR3 was defined by IMGT convention, running from the second conserved V-encoded cysteine to the conserved J-encoded phenylalanine. The earlier analysis of approximately 590 of the donors excluded any sequence lacking an unambiguous match to a single V gene segment. An earlier analysis of a few hundred of the donors called V segments functional above 56.7% productive rearrangements and segregating when the between-donor standard deviation exceeded 5%. A statistical classification framework was developed to diagnose cytomegalovirus status using the catalog of TCR beta chain sequences. V and J gene assignment, in a later analysis, came from comparing TCR nucleotide sequences with IMGT/GENE-DB human TR gene sequences. A later analysis assigned CDR3 sequences and most-parsimonious VDJ recombination scenarios with the TCRdist pipeline. In a later analysis, each TCR beta chain was defined by its CDR3 amino acid sequence together with its V-gene family, and reads lacking a unique V-gene family were excluded. To address suspected cross-contamination and a sequencing artifact, a later analysis removed over 500 highly shared, low-generation-probability nucleotide sequences. In a later analysis, a clonal expansion index for each public chain was calculated from normalized within-repertoire ranks of inferred template counts. In a later analysis, generation probabilities were computed using a VDJ recombination model fitted to out-of-frame rearrangements, and the results were checked against IGoR. In a later analysis, TCR-TCR, TCR-HLA and TCR-CMV co-occurrence was scored with hypergeometric tests, and a repertoire-size bias correction was applied to TCR pairs. False discovery rates were estimated in a later analysis by permuting HLA or CMV assignments 20 times. In a later analysis, co-occurring TCRs were grouped using DBSCAN, and TCRdist sequence similarity was added for clustering within HLA-allele-positive subsets. Repertoires with fewer than 30,000 or more than 120,000 public chains were left out of co-occurrence clustering, as were five repertoires with anomalous nucleotide sharing. The immuneACCESS repertoire file appears here via TCRdb, limited to in-frame rearrangements. These files lack a portion of the clones; in checked studies, under half of the deficit traces to unresolved V genes, and the cause of the others is not known. V and J calls and clone size are as listed in that table; D and trimming were resolved from the DNA. The sample records about 78,000 clones, approximately 72% of which are singletons. The biggest ten clones account for approximately 12% of the sample.

This receptor was obtained from a middle-aged woman in good health and CMV-seropositive. The specimen sequenced was PBMCs. In this chain, TRBV6-1 is recombined with TRBJ1-2; a stretch of 7 junction bases matches TRBD1. The DNA sequence is as follows: TGTGCCAGCAGTGTAGGGACAGACCCGAACTATGGCTACACCTTC. This codes for CASSVGTDPNYGYTF.